A single sample is the source of the 13 T cell receptor beta chains below, sequenced in a study of cytomegalovirus exposure and HLA in healthy donors. The PCR used 60 Vbeta and 13 Jbeta primers. Data came from immunoSEQ multiplex PCR; TCRdb stores just in-frame clones and leaves some out. The table lists roughly 100,000 clones, about 74% of them singletons. Sequenced sample: PBMCs. The receptors here all came from a male donor in good health and CMV-seropositive.

In this sample, this clone turned up a few times. The chain carries TRBV7-3 and TRBJ1-3; D uncertain. CDR1 and CDR2 (germline): SGHTA, FQGTGA. Trimming removed 2 bases at V and 0 bases at J, with 14 bases between. This CDR3 has 17 amino acids. CDR3 DNA sequence: TGTGCCAGCAGCTTAGGGCCCATCCTGGGCTCTGGAAACACCATATATTTT. It encodes CASSLGPILGSGNTIYF.

This chain uses TRBV18 with TRBJ1-1; D possibly corresponds to TRBD1 (6 bases). Germline V CDR1 and CDR2: KGHSH, LQKENI. CDR3 length: 15 residues. Trimming cost V 5 bases and J 1 base, with 14 bases left between them. DNA for the CDR3: TGTGCCAGCTCAGTGGGACACCGGGGGAACACTGAAGCTTTCTTT. Protein product: CASSVGHRGNTEAFF.

The rearrangement links TRBV4-3 to TRBJ2-7, with 12 bases matching TRBD2. The CDR3 covers 15 residues. V dropped 4 bases and J dropped 4; count of bases not matched to a gene: 5. The germline CDR1 and CDR2 sequences are LGHNA and YSLEER. CDR3 protein: CASSPGTSGLYEQYF. The CDR3, as DNA: TGCGCCAGCAGCCCGGGGACTAGCGGGTTGTACGAGCAGTACTTC.

The gene calls are TRBV5-4 and TRBJ2-3; D is possibly TRBD2 (5 bases). V shed 0 bases and J shed 0 bases, with 11 bases lying between them. There are 16 residues in the CDR3. Germline loops: CDR1 SGHNT, CDR2 YYREEE (reference sequence). CDR3 in amino acids: CASSLVGASSTDTQYF. The CDR3 DNA follows: TGTGCCAGCAGCTTGGTGGGAGCATCTAGCACAGATACGCAGTATTTT.

CDR3 DNA sequence: TGTGCCAGCAGCAGACAGGTGCAGAGGGGCACTGAAGCTTTCTTT. Translating gives CASSRQVQRGTEAFF. The chain links TRBV7-6 to TRBJ1-1; perhaps TRBD1 as D (6 bases). Trimming left V 5 bases short and J 4 bases short, with 17 bases between. Germline V lookup: CDR1 SGHVS, CDR2 FNYEAQ. The CDR3 loop spans 15 amino acids.

This rearrangement joins TRBV25-1 to TRBJ2-7, with D uncertain. Trimming took off 1 base at V and 6 bases at J, with 10 bases between the two ends. Germline CDR1 and CDR2: MGHDK and SYGVNS. CDR3 length: 13 amino acids. CDR3 residues: CASSELWQREQYF. CDR3 nucleotide sequence: TGTGCCAGCAGTGAATTATGGCAGCGCGAGCAGTACTTC.

This chain joins TRBV27 and TRBJ2-1; 10 bases are a match to TRBD2. CDR1 is MNHEY and CDR2 is SMNVEV in the germline V gene (reference sequence). The CDR3 is 16 residues long. The trim removed 3 bases at V and 4 bases at J, leaving 6 bases unmatched. Here the CDR3 reads CASSLGAGGPYNEQFF. The CDR3 nucleotides are TGTGCCAGCAGTTTGGGAGCGGGAGGGCCTTACAATGAGCAGTTCTTC.

This clone has only one observation. The V gene is TRBV6-5, the J gene TRBJ1-2; D perhaps matches TRBD1 (5 bases). V was pared by 0 bases and J by 4 bases, with 12 bases between. The CDR3 extends over 15 amino acids. Per germline, CDR1 MNHEY and CDR2 SVGAGI. In nucleotides, the CDR3 is TGTGCCAGCAGTTACTCGGGCGGGACGATCTATGGCTACACCTTC. Amino acid sequence: CASSYSGGTIYGYTF.

DNA for the CDR3: TGTGCCAGCAGCGTAGCCCCTCCGGACAGCGGTGCCTCCTACGAGCAGTACTTC. Its translation: CASSVAPPDSGASYEQYF. The chain joins TRBV9 to TRBJ2-7; maybe TRBD1 (6 bases). This CDR3 comprises 18 residues. CDR1 and CDR2 (germline): SGDLS, YYNGEE. The V end lost 0 bases, the J end lost 0 bases, and 19 bases lay between the germline ends.

The chain employs TRBV6-4 and TRBJ1-1, with TRBD1 as a possible D gene (6 bases). V gave up 0 bases and J gave up 8 bases, with 13 bases separating them. The CDR3 runs 14 residues. CDR1 is MRHNA and CDR2 is SNTAGT in the germline V gene. CDR3 nucleotides: TGTGCCAGCAGTGACTCGGGGCGGACAGCCGAAGCTTTCTTT. This gives the protein CASSDSGRTAEAFF.

The V and J genes are TRBV7-3 and TRBJ2-2; 8 positions agree with TRBD2. Germline lookup yields CDR1 SGHTA and CDR2 FQGTGA. The CDR3 runs to 15 residues. J gave up 5 bases and V 2 bases, and 4 bases lay outside the gene matches. The CDR3 here is CASSLHQRETGELFF. The CDR3 DNA is TGTGCCAGCAGCTTACACCAGCGGGAGACCGGGGAGCTGTTTTTT.

CDR3 amino acids: CASSLGTSVNNEQFF. Here the CDR3 DNA reads TGTGCCAGCAGCTTGGGGACTAGCGTCAACAATGAGCAGTTCTTC. The genes are TRBV7-9 and TRBJ2-1, with 10 bases that match TRBD2. Germline V gene data show CDR1 as SEHNR and CDR2 as FQNEAQ (reference sequence). V gave up 3 bases and J gave up 5 bases; unmatched junction bases: 4. The CDR3 runs to 15 residues.

The chain is built from TRBV7-2 and TRBJ1-1; 7 nucleotides line up with TRBD1. J was trimmed by 5 bases and V by 6 bases; bases with no gene match: 12. CDR1 is SGHTA, CDR2 FQGNSA, per germline. The CDR3 runs 15 residues. The CDR3 bases are TGTGCCAGCAGTCCTTTTCCCAGGGGGAGGACTGAAGCTTTCTTT. Its protein product is CASSPFPRGRTEAFF.